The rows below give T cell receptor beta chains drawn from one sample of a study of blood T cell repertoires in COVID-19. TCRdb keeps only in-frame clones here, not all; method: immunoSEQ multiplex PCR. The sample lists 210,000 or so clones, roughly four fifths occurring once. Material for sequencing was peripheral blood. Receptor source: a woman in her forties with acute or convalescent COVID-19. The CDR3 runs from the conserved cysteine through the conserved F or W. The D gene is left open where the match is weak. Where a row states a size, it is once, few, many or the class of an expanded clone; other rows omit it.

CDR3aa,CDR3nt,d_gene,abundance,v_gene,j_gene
CASSTEQGYYGYTF,TGCGCCAGCAGCACCGAACAGGGCTACTATGGCTACACCTTC,-,-,TRBV5-1,TRBJ1-2
CASSYGGSPRSNTIYF,TGTGCCAGCAGCTACGGAGGTAGCCCTCGTTCAAACACCATATATTTT,-,-,TRBV7-9,TRBJ1-3
CASGQGLSYNEQFF,TGTGCCAGCGGACAGGGGTTGTCCTACAATGAGCAGTTCTTC,TRBD1,-,TRBV7-2,TRBJ2-1
CASSEPGLVPTDTQYF,TGTGCCAGCAGTGAACCGGGACTAGTGCCCACAGATACGCAGTATTTT,TRBD2,-,TRBV25-1,TRBJ2-3
CASRDKNTGELFF,TGTGCCAGCAGGGACAAGAACACCGGGGAGCTGTTTTTT,-,-,TRBV6-6,TRBJ2-2
CASSIDGPRGADLPYEQYF,TGTGCCAGTAGTATAGATGGCCCCCGGGGAGCGGACCTTCCCTACGAGCAGTACTTC,-,-,TRBV19,TRBJ2-7
CASSASIEQYF,TGTGCCAGCAGTGCCTCTATCGAGCAGTACTTC,-,-,TRBV6-6,TRBJ2-7
CASSFSPQARDGYTF,TGTGCCAGCAGCTTCTCCCCCCAAGCCAGGGATGGCTACACCTTC,-,-,TRBV7-2,TRBJ1-2
CASSLTTSGNRANSQFF,TGTGCCAGCAGTTTAACGACTAGCGGGAACCGGGCGAATAGTCAGTTCTTC,TRBD2,once,TRBV27,TRBJ2-1
CASSDRGLQDTQYF,TGTGCCAGCAGCGACAGGGGTCTACAAGATACGCAGTATTTT,TRBD1,-,TRBV27,TRBJ2-3
CASSPGRTISLYEQYF,TGTGCCAGCAGCCCTGGTAGGACTATATCCCTTTACGAGCAGTACTTC,-,-,TRBV7-2,TRBJ2-7
CASSFATTSGTYEQYF,TGCGCCAGCAGCTTCGCCACTACTAGCGGAACCTACGAGCAGTACTTC,TRBD2,-,TRBV5-1,TRBJ2-7
CASSPPDTPYSPLHF,TGTGCCAGTAGTCCCCCGGACACCCCCTATTCACCCCTCCACTTT,-,few,TRBV19,TRBJ1-6
CASSQELLSYNEQFF,TGTGCCAGCAGCCAAGAACTACTCTCCTACAATGAGCAGTTCTTC,-,-,TRBV14,TRBJ2-1
CASSVQTLMNTEAFF,TGTGCCAGCAGCGTACAGACCCTTATGAACACTGAAGCTTTCTTT,-,once,TRBV5-6,TRBJ1-1
CASTDGWRGANVLTF,TGTGCCAGCACCGACGGGTGGAGGGGGGCCAACGTCCTGACTTTC,-,-,TRBV2,TRBJ2-6
CASSSFWQGDYGYTF,TGTGCCAGCAGCTCTTTCTGGCAGGGTGACTATGGCTACACCTTC,-,few,TRBV7-2,TRBJ1-2
CASSSTLAGGEQFF,TGTGCCAGCAGTTCCACCTTGGCGGGGGGTGAGCAGTTCTTC,TRBD2,few,TRBV27,TRBJ2-1
CASSLQGSSYNEQFF,TGTGCCAGCAGCTTGCAGGGTTCCTCCTACAATGAGCAGTTCTTC,-,once,TRBV6-5,TRBJ2-1
CASSRGGSYEQYF,TGTGCCAGCAGCCGCGGGGGCTCCTACGAGCAGTACTTC,TRBD2,-,TRBV12-3/TRBV12-4,TRBJ2-7
CASSPKQGVVYEQYF,TGCGCCAGCAGCCCTAAACAGGGGGTCGTCTACGAGCAGTACTTC,TRBD1,-,TRBV5-1,TRBJ2-7
CASRLGTSTNSPLHF,TGCGCCAGCAGATTGGGGACTTCGACCAATTCACCCCTCCACTTT,-,few,TRBV5-1,TRBJ1-6
CASSQPLWRSSYNEQFF,TGTGCCAGCAGCCAGCCCTTGTGGAGGAGCTCCTACAATGAGCAGTTCTTC,-,-,TRBV3-1/TRBV3-2,TRBJ2-1
CASSSPQGKLTEAFF,TGTGCCAGCAGCTCCCCCCAGGGAAAGTTAACTGAAGCTTTCTTT,-,-,TRBV5-5,TRBJ1-1
CASRGQESYNEQFF,TGTGCCAGCAGGGGACAGGAATCCTACAATGAGCAGTTCTTC,TRBD1,few,TRBV2,TRBJ2-1
CASSITGGSSYEQYF,TGTGCCAGTAGTATCACAGGGGGTAGTTCCTACGAGCAGTACTTC,TRBD1,-,TRBV19,TRBJ2-7
CASSRAGDYGYTF,TGTGCCAGCAGTAGGGCAGGGGACTATGGCTACACCTTC,-,-,TRBV2,TRBJ1-2
CASRPTDQPQHF,TGTGCCAGCAGACCGACAGATCAGCCCCAGCATTTT,-,-,TRBV28,TRBJ1-5
CASSRRSGRFNTGELFF,TGTGCCAGCAGCCGTAGGAGCGGGAGATTCAACACCGGGGAGCTGTTTTTT,TRBD2,once,TRBV3-1/TRBV3-2,TRBJ2-2
CATGTSSDEQYF,TGTGCCACAGGGACTAGTAGTGACGAGCAGTACTTC,TRBD2,-,TRBV10-3,TRBJ2-7
CASSFGAVNYGYTF,TGTGCCAGCAGTTTTGGGGCAGTGAACTATGGCTACACCTTC,-,-,TRBV28,TRBJ1-2
CSVGWGEEDGYTF,TGCAGCGTTGGGTGGGGAGAGGAAGATGGCTACACCTTC,-,once,TRBV29-1,TRBJ1-2
CASRNGQGAANEQFF,TGTGCCAGTAGGAACGGACAGGGGGCAGCCAATGAGCAGTTCTTC,TRBD1,-,TRBV19,TRBJ2-1
CATSRQGGLCIQYF,TGTGCCACCAGCAGACAAGGGGGACTATGTATTCAGTACTTC,-,-,TRBV15,TRBJ2-4
CASSYVSGGNTDTQYF,TGTGCCAGCAGTTACGTGTCCGGGGGGAACACAGATACGCAGTATTTT,TRBD2,-,TRBV6-2/TRBV6-3,TRBJ2-3
CASSLTRSRAYNEQFF,TGTGCCAGCAGCCTGACGAGGTCCAGGGCGTACAATGAGCAGTTCTTC,-,-,TRBV27,TRBJ2-1
CASSGGGGETQYF,TGTGCCAGCAGCGGAGGGGGAGGGGAGACCCAGTACTTC,-,-,TRBV7-3,TRBJ2-5